Below, 18 T cell receptor beta chains from the same sample are listed, as sequenced in a study of PD-L1 blockade in urothelial cancer. Sequencing was performed with immunoSEQ multiplex PCR; in TCRdb, only in-frame clones are kept and a portion is missing. The data hold about 88,000 clones, with approximately 90% observed a single time. The starting material was PBMCs, obtained around atezolizumab (anti-PD-L1) treatment. Receptor source: a man between 60 and 75 years old with urothelial cancer.

V gene TRBV15 combines with J gene TRBJ2-2; D is unresolved. The CDR3 is 14 amino acids. V lost 8 bases, J lost 1 base, and 11 bases lay in between. Germline V CDR1 and CDR2: LNHNV, YYDKDF (reference sequence). The CDR3 loop reads CATLNTGNTGELFF. For the CDR3, the DNA is TGTGCCACCCTAAATACGGGGAACACCGGGGAGCTGTTTTTT. The variable domain in full, completed from reference TRBV15 and TRBJ2-2, reads DAMVIQNPRYQVTQFGKPVTLSCSQTLNHNVMYWYQQKSSQAPKLLFHYYDKDFNNEADTPDNFQSRRPNTSFCFLDIRSPGLGDTAMYLCATLNTGNTGELFFGEGSRLTVL.

The chain employs TRBV5-1 and TRBJ2-3, with 9 positions matching TRBD2. The CDR3 spans 15 residues. CDR1 SGHRS and CDR2 YFSETQ come from the germline V gene. V trimming: 2 bases; J trimming: 4 bases; junction bases outside the gene matches: 5. The CDR3 DNA follows: TGCGCCAGCAGCTTCCGTAGCGGGAGAGCAGATACGCAGTATTTT. This codes for CASSFRSGRADTQYF. Looking up the rest from reference TRBV5-1 and TRBJ2-3 gives the full variable domain: KAGVTQTPRYLIKTRGQQVTLSCSPISGHRSVSWYQQTPGQGLQFLFEYFSETQRNKGNFPGRFSGRQFSNSRSEMNVSTLELGDSALYLCASSFRSGRADTQYFGPGTRLTVL.

V and J are TRBV5-1 and TRBJ2-2; 8 bases fit TRBD2. The CDR3 is 16 residues long. V lost 0 bases and J lost 6; bases outside the gene matches: 7. CDR1 is SGHRS, CDR2 YFSETQ, per germline. CDR3 amino acids: CASSLAGAGGPGELFF. For the CDR3, the DNA is TGCGCCAGCAGCTTGGCGGGGGCGGGAGGCCCCGGGGAGCTGTTTTTT.

This sequence joins TRBV12-5 and TRBJ2-3; 8 bases are shared with TRBD1. CDR3 length: 16 residues. Trimming removed 7 bases from V and 1 base from J; junction bases left unmatched: 10. Germline V gives CDR1 LGHNT, CDR2 FRNRAP. The CDR3 bases are TGTGCTAGTGCCCTTTACGAGGACAGGGGCACAGATACGCAGTATTTT. Its translation: CASALYEDRGTDTQYF.

The chain uses TRBV7-8 and TRBJ2-5; 10 bases line up with TRBD1. Germline-derived CDR1 and CDR2 are SGHVS and FQNEAQ. V lost 4 bases and J lost 4; bases outside the gene matches: 0. This CDR3 contains 13 residues. The CDR3 bases are TGTGCCAGCAGCTGGGACAGGGGAGAGACCCAGTACTTC. Its protein product is CASSWDRGETQYF. The variable domain in full, with the rest retrieved from reference TRBV7-8 and TRBJ2-5, is GAGVSQSPRYKVAKRGQDVALRCDPISGHVSLFWYQQALGQGPEFLTYFQNEAQLDKSGLPSDRFFAERPEGSVSTLKIQRTQQEDSAVYLCASSWDRGETQYFGPGTRLLVL.

The chain couples TRBV10-3 to TRBJ2-7, with 13 bases matching TRBD2. The CDR3 is 16 residues long. Trimming cost V 6 bases and J 5 bases; bases outside gene matches: 10. CDR1 and CDR2 from the germline V gene are ENHRY and SYGVKD. This CDR3 is CAIRESLTSGRHEQYF. In DNA, the CDR3 is TGTGCCATCAGGGAGAGCCTGACTAGCGGGAGGCACGAGCAGTACTTC.

This clone was detected once. The chain combines TRBV9 with TRBJ2-1; D is possibly TRBD2 (6 bases). The V gene's germline CDR1 is SGDLS and CDR2 YYNGEE. The CDR3 loop spans 16 amino acids. Trimming took off 4 bases at V and 8 bases at J, with 22 bases between the two ends. CDR3 coding DNA: TGTGCCAGCAGCCCCACCGGGACTCCGGGTTTAGATGAGCAGTTCTTC. As protein: CASSPTGTPGLDEQFF.

The rearrangement uses TRBV5-6 and TRBJ1-2, with TRBD1 matching 8 bases. This CDR3 comprises 12 residues. The trim removed 0 bases at V and 9 bases at J, leaving 1 base unmatched. The V gene's germline CDR1 is SGHDT and CDR2 YYEEEE. In DNA form, the CDR3 reads TGTGCCAGCAGCTTGGCAGGGGGCCGCTACACCTTC. It translates to CASSLAGGRYTF.

The rearrangement links TRBV11-2 to TRBJ2-7, with D unclear. V was clipped by 1 base and J by 4 bases, with 5 bases between them. The CDR3 runs 12 residues. Germline CDR1 and CDR2: SGHAT and FQNNGV. CDR3 amino acids: CASSLAGYEQYF. The CDR3 DNA sequence: TGTGCCAGCAGCTTAGCAGGTTACGAGCAGTACTTC. The entire variable domain, with the rest obtained from reference TRBV11-2 and TRBJ2-7, is as follows: EAGVAQSPRYKIIEKRQSVAFWCNPISGHATLYWYQQILGQGPKLLIQFQNNGVVDDSQLPKDRFSAERLKGVDSTLKIQPAKLEDSAVYLCASSLAGYEQYFGPGTRLTVT.

This sequence joins TRBV2 and TRBJ1-5; possibly TRBD1 for D (6 bases). The ends were cut back, 0 bases at V and 6 bases at J, with 12 bases in the middle. Germline V gives CDR1 SNHLY, CDR2 FYNNEI. CDR3 length: 15 amino acids. The CDR3 DNA is TGTGCCAGCAGTGAAGCAGCGGGGGGCGTTCAGCCCCAGCATTTT. Translated: CASSEAAGGVQPQHF.

The CDR3 sequence is CASSLGYEQYF. Written as DNA, the CDR3 is TGTGCCAGCAGTCTAGGCTACGAGCAGTACTTC. The V call is TRBV6-1, the J call TRBJ2-5, with D unclear. The J call may be incorrect, as the DNA end agrees better with TRBJ2-7. The CDR3 is 11 residues long. Germline V lookup: CDR1 MNHNS, CDR2 SASEGT.

This clone has more than one count but fewer than ten. This chain connects TRBV30 to TRBJ1-2; D might be TRBD1 (6 bases). The CDR3 length is 15 residues. CDR1 is GTSNPN and CDR2 is SVGIG in the germline V gene (reference sequence). Trimming took 3 bases from V and 8 from J, leaving 22 bases between them. The CDR3 sequence: CAWRPTGTTRGGYTF. The CDR3 DNA is TGTGCCTGGAGGCCCACCGGGACAACAAGAGGGGGCTACACCTTC.

This chain connects TRBV5-6 to TRBJ2-5; D is unclear. There are 11 residues in the CDR3. The V end lost 3 bases, the J end lost 2 bases, and 2 bases lay between the germline ends. In germline, CDR1 is SGHDT, CDR2 YYEEEE. The CDR3 bases are TGTGCCAGCAGCTCACAAGAGACCCAGTACTTC. Translation gives CASSSQETQYF.

The chain couples TRBV7-3 to TRBJ1-2; TRBD1 is a possible D gene (6 bases). The CDR3 has 12 amino acids. V shed 4 bases and J shed 13 bases, with 16 bases lying between them. In germline, CDR1 is SGHTA, CDR2 FQGTGA. The CDR3 sequence is CASSSRTEGLTF. CDR3 bases: TGTGCCAGCAGCTCAAGGACAGAAGGTCTCACCTTC. The full variable domain, in which reference TRBV7-3 and TRBJ1-2 provide the parts outside the CDR3, is GAGVSQTPSNKVTEKGKYVELRCDPISGHTALYWYRQSLGQGPEFLIYFQGTGAADDSGLPNDRFFAVRPEGSVSTLKIQRTERGDSAVYLCASSSRTEGLTFGSGTRLTVV.

V and J are TRBV29-1 and TRBJ2-3; 8 nucleotides match TRBD1. With V trimmed by 7 bases and J by 3 bases, 6 bases remained unmatched. CDR1 is SQVTM, CDR2 ANQGSEA, per germline. The CDR3 sequence is 13 residues long. CDR3 sequence: CSGGQGKTDTQYF. DNA of the CDR3: TGCAGCGGCGGACAGGGTAAAACAGATACGCAGTATTTT.

The rearrangement uses TRBV6-1 and TRBJ2-7, with D possibly being TRBD2 (5 bases). This CDR3 is 13 amino acids long. Germline V gene lookup returns CDR1 MNHNS and CDR2 SASEGT. Trimming took 7 bases from V and 2 from J, leaving 12 bases between them. The CDR3 region is CASTEGLAYEQYF. The CDR3, as DNA: TGTGCCAGCACCGAGGGCCTAGCCTACGAGCAGTACTTC.

The CDR3 region has the DNA TGTGCCAGCAGCCCTAGCGGGAGGGCCCCAGATACGCAGTATTTT. This codes for CASSPSGRAPDTQYF. The J gene is TRBJ2-3, the V gene TRBV6-4; TRBD2 agrees at 12 bases. CDR1 is MRHNA and CDR2 is SNTAGT in the germline V gene. Germline trimming cut 6 bases from V and 4 bases from J; bases unmatched to any gene: 5. The CDR3 spans 15 residues.

This sequence joins TRBV5-1 and TRBJ2-5, with 13 positions matching TRBD2. Germline V gene sequence: CDR1 SGHRS, CDR2 YFSETQ. This CDR3 contains 17 residues. The V and J ends lost 5 bases and 2 bases, in that order; junction bases with no gene match: 9. The CDR3 spells CASRSGLAGVLQETQYF. The CDR3 DNA sequence: TGCGCCAGCAGATCCGGACTAGCGGGGGTTCTTCAAGAGACCCAGTACTTC.